The 8 T cell receptor beta chains presented below share a single source sample, sequenced in a study of identical twins. A single record per CDR3 protein comes from TCRdb applying MiXCR to the 5' RACE reads. The sample has 1.5 million to 2 million distinct CDR3 sequences, around 29% seen once. Sequencing used cord blood. The source is a newborn girl in good health.

This clonotype has more than one count but fewer than ten. V is TRBV7-2 and J is TRBJ1-5; possible D gene TRBD1, 5 bases. The CDR3 loop spans 12 amino acids. Germline CDR1 and CDR2: SGHTA and FQGNSA. The germline V and J ends were trimmed by 2 bases and 11 bases, with 10 bases remaining between them. CDR3 bases: TGTGCCAGCAGCTTAAGGGGAATCGCCCAGCATTTT. This gives the protein CASSLRGIAQHF.

J is TRBJ2-1 and V is TRBV5-1; no firm D call. CDR1 is SGHRS and CDR2 is YFSETQ in the germline V gene. CDR3 size: 14 residues. Trimming pared 4 bases from V and 8 bases from J, leaving 16 bases between. In nucleotides, the CDR3 is TGCGCCAGCAGCCTAACCACCCACTTGGATGAGCAGTTCTTC. Its protein is CASSLTTHLDEQFF.

The gene calls are TRBV12-3 or TRBV12-4 and TRBJ1-5; D is perhaps TRBD1 (5 bases). V was trimmed by 4 bases and J by 0 bases, leaving 16 bases between them. The CDR3 runs 17 residues. DNA for the CDR3: TGTGCCAGCAGTTCTCTTGGGGGACGAAATAGCAATCAGCCCCAGCATTTT. Translated, it gives CASSSLGGRNSNQPQHF.

Worth noting for this clonotype: A read error is possible here, since a much larger clone lies one base away. The V gene is TRBV6-2 or TRBV6-3, the J gene TRBJ2-7; D unresolved. Germline CDR1 MNHEY, CDR2 SVGEGT. This CDR3 contains 12 residues. CDR3: CAGSYVGYEQYF. As DNA, the CDR3 is TGTGCCGGCAGTTACGTCGGCTACGAGCAGTACTTC.

This chain uses TRBV27 with TRBJ2-7, with 14 bases that match TRBD2. The J segment lost 7 bases and the V segment lost 2 bases, leaving 7 bases of the junction unmatched. The CDR3 contains 16 residues. Germline CDR1 MNHEY, CDR2 SMNVEV (reference sequence). The CDR3 loop is CASSLVGLAGDNEQYF. The CDR3 region has the DNA TGTGCCAGCAGTTTAGTGGGACTAGCGGGAGACAATGAGCAGTACTTC.

The rearrangement links TRBV12-3 or TRBV12-4 to TRBJ1-5; TRBD1 matches at 9 bases. There are 14 residues in the CDR3. V lost 10 bases, J lost 7 bases, and 11 bases stayed unmatched. The CDR3 nucleotides read TGTGCCACCCGGTCGGGGACAGGGCCCCAGCCCCAGCATTTT. Protein sequence: CATRSGTGPQPQHF.

Details on this clonotype: The germline gene is not matched at one end of the junction; a read error may be the cause. The gene calls are TRBV6-5 and TRBJ2-1; tentatively, D is TRBD2 (5 bases). This CDR3 is built from 15 residues. In germline, CDR1 is MNHEY, CDR2 SVGAGI. CDR3 residues: CAGSYSIGGYNEQFF. The CDR3 DNA reads TGTGCCGGCAGTTACTCGATTGGAGGCTACAATGAGCAGTTCTTC.

The genes are TRBV5-6 and TRBJ2-7; D call uncertain. This CDR3 spans 12 amino acids. Germline loops: CDR1 SGHDT, CDR2 YYEEEE. Trimming took off 6 bases at V and 1 base at J, with 8 bases between the two ends. CDR3 sequence: CASNLESYEQYF. The CDR3 DNA reads as TGTGCCAGCAACCTGGAATCCTACGAGCAGTACTTC.